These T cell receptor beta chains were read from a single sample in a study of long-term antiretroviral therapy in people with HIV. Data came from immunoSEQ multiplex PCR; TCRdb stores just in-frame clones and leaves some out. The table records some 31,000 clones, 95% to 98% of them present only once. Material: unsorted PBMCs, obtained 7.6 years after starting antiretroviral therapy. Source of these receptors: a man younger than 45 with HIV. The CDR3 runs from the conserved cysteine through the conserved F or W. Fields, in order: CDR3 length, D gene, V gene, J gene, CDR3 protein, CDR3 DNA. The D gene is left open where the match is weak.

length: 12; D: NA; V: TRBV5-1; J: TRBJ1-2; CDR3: CASSLGEDGYTF; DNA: TGCGCCAGCAGCTTGGGAGAGGATGGCTACACCTTC
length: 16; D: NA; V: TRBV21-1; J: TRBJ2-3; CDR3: CASSKEGGGAADTQYF; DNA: TGTGCCAGCAGCAAAGAAGGCGGGGGGGCCGCAGATACGCAGTATTTT
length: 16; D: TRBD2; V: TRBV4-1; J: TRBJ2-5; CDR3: CASSQDPAGGLETQYF; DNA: TGCGCCAGCAGCCAAGATCCAGCGGGGGGGCTAGAGACCCAGTACTTC
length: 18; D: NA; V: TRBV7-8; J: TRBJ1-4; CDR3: CASSPQIYKTAGNEKLFF; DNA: TGTGCCAGCAGCCCCCAAATTTACAAGACAGCCGGGAATGAAAAACTGTTTTTT
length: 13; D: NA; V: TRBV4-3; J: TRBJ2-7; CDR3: CASSQVLGYEQYF; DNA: TGCGCCAGCAGCCAAGTGCTCGGGTACGAGCAGTACTTC
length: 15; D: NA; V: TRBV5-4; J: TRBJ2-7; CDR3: CASSSQDGLGLEQYF; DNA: TGTGCCAGCAGCTCCCAGGACGGACTGGGCCTCGAGCAGTACTTC
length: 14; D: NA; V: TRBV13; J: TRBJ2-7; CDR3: CASSPVGVTYEQYF; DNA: TGTGCCAGCAGCCCCGTCGGGGTCACCTACGAGCAGTACTTC
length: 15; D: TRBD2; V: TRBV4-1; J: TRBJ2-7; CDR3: CASSHNPAGGDEQYF; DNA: TGCGCCAGCAGCCATAATCCGGCGGGAGGGGACGAGCAGTACTTC
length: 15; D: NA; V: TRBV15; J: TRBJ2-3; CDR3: CATSRVGSSTDTQYF; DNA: TGTGCCACCAGCAGAGTCGGTTCTAGCACAGATACGCAGTATTTT
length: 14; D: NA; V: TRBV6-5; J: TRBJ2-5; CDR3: CASSWGGGAETQYF; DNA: TGTGCCAGCAGTTGGGGGGGCGGGGCGGAGACCCAGTACTTC
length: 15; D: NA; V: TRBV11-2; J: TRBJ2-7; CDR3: CASSPDSGSSYEQYF; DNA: TGTGCCAGCAGCCCGGACTCCGGGAGCTCCTACGAGCAGTACTTC